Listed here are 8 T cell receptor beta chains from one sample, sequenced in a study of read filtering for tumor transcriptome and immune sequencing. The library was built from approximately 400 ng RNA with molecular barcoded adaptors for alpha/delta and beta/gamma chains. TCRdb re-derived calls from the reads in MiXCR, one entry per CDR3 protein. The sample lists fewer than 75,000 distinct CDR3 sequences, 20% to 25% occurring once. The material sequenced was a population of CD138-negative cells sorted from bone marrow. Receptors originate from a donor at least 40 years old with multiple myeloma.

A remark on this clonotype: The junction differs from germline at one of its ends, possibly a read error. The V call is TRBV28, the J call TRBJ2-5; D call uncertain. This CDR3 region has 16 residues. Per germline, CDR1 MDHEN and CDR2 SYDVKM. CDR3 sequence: CASRFRPLKGEETQYF. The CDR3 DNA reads TGTGCCAGCCGTTTCCGCCCCCTTAAAGGCGAAGAGACCCAGTACTTC.

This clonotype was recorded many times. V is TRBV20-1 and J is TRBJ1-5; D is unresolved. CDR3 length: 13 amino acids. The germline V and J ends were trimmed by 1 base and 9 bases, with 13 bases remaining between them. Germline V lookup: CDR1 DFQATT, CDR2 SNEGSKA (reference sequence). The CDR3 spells CSARGHQEGPQHF. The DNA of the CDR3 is TGCAGTGCTAGAGGACACCAAGAGGGGCCCCAGCATTTT.

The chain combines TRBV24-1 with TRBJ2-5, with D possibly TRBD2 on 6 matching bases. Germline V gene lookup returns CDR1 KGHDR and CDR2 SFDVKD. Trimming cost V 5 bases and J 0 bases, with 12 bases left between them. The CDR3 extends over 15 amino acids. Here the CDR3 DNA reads TGTGCCACCAGTGCGGGACTGAACTACCAAGAGACCCAGTACTTC. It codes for CATSAGLNYQETQYF.

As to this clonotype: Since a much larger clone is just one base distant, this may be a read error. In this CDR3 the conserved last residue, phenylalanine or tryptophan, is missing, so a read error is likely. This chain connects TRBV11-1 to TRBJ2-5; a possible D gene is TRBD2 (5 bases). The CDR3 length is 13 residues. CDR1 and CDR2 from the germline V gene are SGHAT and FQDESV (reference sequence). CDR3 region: CASNSRAQEAQYL. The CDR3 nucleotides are TGTGCCAGCAATTCGCGGGCGCAAGAGGCCCAGTACCTC.

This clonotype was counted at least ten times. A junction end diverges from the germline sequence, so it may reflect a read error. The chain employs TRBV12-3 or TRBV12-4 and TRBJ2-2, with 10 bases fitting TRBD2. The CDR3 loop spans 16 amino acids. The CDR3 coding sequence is TGTACCAGCAGTTTTGCTAGCGGGAGGAACACCGGGGAGCTGTTTTTT. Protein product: CTSSFASGRNTGELFF.

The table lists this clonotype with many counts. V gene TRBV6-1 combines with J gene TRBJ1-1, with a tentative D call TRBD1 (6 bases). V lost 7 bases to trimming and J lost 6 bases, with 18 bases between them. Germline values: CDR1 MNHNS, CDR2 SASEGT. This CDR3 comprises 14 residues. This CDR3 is CASTTGQSHSEAFF. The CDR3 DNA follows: TGTGCCAGCACCACAGGACAGTCCCACTCTGAAGCTTTCTTT.

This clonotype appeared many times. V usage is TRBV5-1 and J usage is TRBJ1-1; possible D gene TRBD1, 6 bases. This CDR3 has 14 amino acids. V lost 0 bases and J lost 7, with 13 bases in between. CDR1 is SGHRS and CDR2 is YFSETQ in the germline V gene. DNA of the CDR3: TGCGCCAGCAGCTTGGGGGGGCCAACTAATGAAGCTTTCTTT. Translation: CASSLGGPTNEAFF.

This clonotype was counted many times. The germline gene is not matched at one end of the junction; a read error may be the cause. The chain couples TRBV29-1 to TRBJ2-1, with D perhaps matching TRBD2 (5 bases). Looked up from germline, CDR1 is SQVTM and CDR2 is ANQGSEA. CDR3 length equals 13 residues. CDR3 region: CSVEGSSYNEQFF. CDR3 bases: TGCAGCGTCGAAGGGAGCTCCTACAATGAGCAGTTCTTC.